The next 7 T cell receptor beta chains were all read from a single sample in a study of response to subunit inactivated influenza vaccine. TCRdb re-derived calls from the RT-PCR reads in MiXCR, one entry per CDR3 protein. The repertoire holds roughly 290,000 distinct CDR3 sequences, with about a fifth as singletons. Sequenced material: PBMCs from blood, taken approximately 20 months after vaccination. The receptor source for this set is a man between 50 and 69 years old who received an inactivated influenza vaccine.

The chain combines TRBV11-2 with TRBJ2-1; the match to TRBD2 covers 9 bases. Germline loops: CDR1 SGHAT, CDR2 FQNNGV. This CDR3 has 16 residues. Germline trimming cut 5 bases from V and 7 bases from J; bases unmatched to any gene: 12. CDR3 bases: TGTGCCAGCAGCCCCAAGTACAGCGGGAGGCCGAATGAGCAGTTCTTC. Amino acid sequence: CASSPKYSGRPNEQFF. Full variable domain (rest looked up from reference TRBV11-2 and TRBJ2-1): EAGVAQSPRYKIIEKRQSVAFWCNPISGHATLYWYQQILGQGPKLLIQFQNNGVVDDSQLPKDRFSAERLKGVDSTLKIQPAKLEDSAVYLCASSPKYSGRPNEQFFGPGTRLTVL.

This clonotype was counted at least ten times. This chain connects TRBV7-6 to TRBJ1-1, with D possibly matching TRBD1 (5 bases). Trimming left V 5 bases short and J 0 bases short, with 7 bases between. The CDR3 is 13 residues long. Germline V gene sequence: CDR1 SGHVS, CDR2 FNYEAQ. The CDR3 loop is CASSAGVNTEAFF. DNA for the CDR3: TGTGCCAGCAGCGCGGGGGTGAACACTGAAGCTTTCTTT.

The chain recombines TRBV6-1 with TRBJ2-7; the match to TRBD2 covers 13 bases. Per the germline V gene, CDR1 is MNHNS and CDR2 is SASEGT. The CDR3 extends over 18 amino acids. J gave up 0 bases and V 6 bases, and 11 bases lay outside the gene matches. CDR3 residues: CASSRTSGREGSSYEQYF. DNA of the CDR3: TGTGCCAGCAGCCGCACTAGCGGGAGGGAGGGGAGCTCCTACGAGCAGTACTTC.

This clonotype was observed many times. The J gene is TRBJ1-6, the V gene TRBV28, with D tentatively TRBD1 (5 bases). Germline V lookup: CDR1 MDHEN, CDR2 SYDVKM. CDR3 size: 14 residues. V was pared by 4 bases and J by 7 bases, with 11 bases between. The CDR3 protein is CASSSRRGNSPLHF. For the CDR3, the DNA is TGTGCCAGCAGTTCCCGACGGGGGAATTCACCCCTCCACTTT.

The rearrangement uses TRBV18 and TRBJ1-5; TRBD1 matches 7 bases. Unmatched junction bases numbered 3, after V lost 4 bases and J lost 3 bases. This CDR3 has 14 amino acids. The V gene's germline CDR1 is KGHSH and CDR2 LQKENI. The CDR3 DNA follows: TGTGCCAGCTCACAGGGGGCGATCAATCAGCCCCAGCATTTT. This codes for CASSQGAINQPQHF.

This clonotype was picked up many times. The chain has TRBV13 and TRBJ2-2; 7 nucleotides match TRBD2. The CDR3 is made up of 15 amino acids. J gave up 4 bases and V 4 bases, and 6 bases lay outside the gene matches. CDR1 PRHDT and CDR2 FYEKMQ come from the germline V gene (reference sequence). CDR3 bases: TGTGCCAGCAGCTCCAGGACTAGACGCACCGGGGAGCTGTTTTTT. Its translation is CASSSRTRRTGELFF.

The chain employs TRBV12-3 or TRBV12-4 and TRBJ2-5; D remains unclear. This CDR3 comprises 13 residues. Trimming removed 6 bases at V and 2 bases at J, with 10 bases between. The DNA of the CDR3 is TGTGCCAGCAGACCAGGTGAACAAGAGACCCAGTACTTC. Residues: CASRPGEQETQYF.